The clone carrying this T cell receptor (beta chain) was seen only once. This entry is derived from a study of blood T cell repertoires in COVID-19. The overall study: Acute-phase and convalescent COVID-19 samples originated in the United States, Italy and Spain.

Donors were grouped by their self-reported clinical history. The V gene's germline CDR1 is MNHEY and CDR2 SMNVEV (reference sequence). Trimming took 5 bases from V and 2 from J, leaving 16 bases between them. The CDR3 sequence is 16 residues long. Clones were read by immunoSEQ multiplex PCR, and TCRdb kept only the in-frame ones, dropping some. Among some 250,000 clones, almost 85% were seen once, and the ten largest hold about 15%. The material sequenced was PBMCs or T cells enriched from blood (not recorded which). The rearrangement uses TRBV27 and TRBJ2-1; D is uncertain. The receptor comes from a man in his forties who had recovered from COVID-19. The DNA of the CDR3 is TGTGCCAGCAGTCCCCACCCCGCGGTCACCTACAATGAGCAGTTCTTC. Translating gives CASSPHPAVTYNEQFF.